The rows below give T cell receptor beta chains drawn from one sample of a study of blood T cell repertoires in COVID-19. The table came from immunoSEQ multiplex PCR; TCRdb's copy has only in-frame clones and leaves some out. The sample shows around 400,000 clones, about four fifths of them seen only once. Specimen: PBMCs or T cells enriched from blood (not recorded which). Source of these receptors: a woman between 45 and 65 years old who had recovered from COVID-19. Each CDR3 is given with its conserved first and last residue. D genes are given only for firm matches. For some rows the clone size is stated as once, few or many, or as a class when expanded; others skip it.

>.|TRBV2|.|TRBJ1-4
CASSEVGAGEKLFF
TGTGCCAGCAGTGAAGTGGGGGCGGGTGAAAAACTGTTTTTT
>.|TRBV4-2|TRBD2|TRBJ2-1
CASSLRWAGVFDEQFF
TGTGCCAGCAGCCTGAGATGGGCGGGAGTCTTTGATGAGCAGTTCTTC
>once|TRBV29-1|.|TRBJ2-5
CSVARTQISLSLQETQYF
TGCAGCGTTGCCAGGACACAAATTTCACTTAGCCTACAAGAGACCCAGTACTTC
>.|TRBV5-5|TRBD1|TRBJ2-5
CASSQQGAWGTQYF
TGTGCCAGCAGCCAACAGGGGGCGTGGGGGACCCAGTACTTC
>.|TRBV5-4|TRBD1|TRBJ1-1
CASRDREDTEAFF
TGTGCCAGCCGGGACAGGGAGGACACTGAAGCTTTCTTT
>.|TRBV28|.|TRBJ2-7
CASSLNGYEQYF
TGTGCCAGCAGTTTAAACGGCTACGAGCAGTACTTC
>.|TRBV2|TRBD1|TRBJ1-5
CASRDRGLRNQPQHF
TGTGCCAGCAGGGACAGGGGATTGAGGAATCAGCCCCAGCATTTT
>.|TRBV5-5|.|TRBJ1-2
CASSLFHSGGLKGGYTF
TGTGCCAGCAGCTTGTTCCATAGCGGGGGGCTTAAGGGTGGCTACACCTTC
>.|TRBV29-1|.|TRBJ1-3
CSVEVGRYSGNTIYF
TGCAGCGTTGAAGTGGGCAGATACTCTGGAAACACCATATATTTT
>.|TRBV12-5|.|TRBJ1-1
CASGSDIGGMGTEAFF
TGTGCTAGTGGTTCCGACATTGGAGGGATGGGGACTGAAGCTTTCTTT
>.|TRBV30|.|TRBJ1-2
CAWSASGGGYTF
TGTGCCTGGAGTGCCTCGGGGGGTGGCTACACCTTC
>.|TRBV7-2|.|TRBJ1-1
CASSLAGVNTEAFF
TGTGCCAGCAGCTTAGCAGGGGTGAACACTGAAGCTTTCTTT
>.|TRBV6-5|.|TRBJ2-3
CASSYSGASTDTQYF
TGTGCCAGCAGTTACTCAGGGGCAAGCACAGATACGCAGTATTTT
>.|TRBV5-1|TRBD1|TRBJ1-6
CASSRTGGNSPLHF
TGCGCCAGCAGCCGGACAGGGGGCAATTCACCCCTCCACTTT
>once|TRBV18|.|TRBJ1-2
CASSPQGANYGYTF
TGTGCCAGCTCACCACAGGGGGCTAACTATGGCTACACCTTC
>.|TRBV6-2/TRBV6-3|.|TRBJ1-1
CASRPPRGRNTEAFF
TGTGCCAGCAGACCTCCCCGCGGGAGGAACACTGAAGCTTTCTTT
>.|TRBV5-4|TRBD2|TRBJ2-7
CASSRGGAWGFNEQYF
TGTGCCAGCAGCCGCGGGGGGGCCTGGGGTTTCAACGAGCAGTACTTC
>few|TRBV5-1|TRBD1|TRBJ1-1
CASSPTGVGDTEAFF
TGCGCCAGCAGCCCTACAGGGGTTGGGGACACTGAAGCTTTCTTT
>.|TRBV7-3|TRBD1|TRBJ2-5
CASSRTGEETQYF
TGTGCCAGCAGCCGGACAGGGGAAGAGACCCAGTACTTC
>few|TRBV9|TRBD1|TRBJ1-1
CASSAGTGLNTEAFF
TGTGCCAGCAGCGCCGGGACAGGGCTGAACACTGAAGCTTTCTTT
>.|TRBV30|.|TRBJ2-3
CAWSFLAASTDTQYF
TGTGCCTGGAGTTTTTTGGCGGCAAGCACAGATACGCAGTATTTT
>once|TRBV6-2/TRBV6-3|.|TRBJ1-1
CASSYGTPNTEAFF
TGTGCCAGCAGTTACGGGACACCGAACACTGAAGCTTTCTTT
>.|TRBV19|.|TRBJ1-2
CASSYGISGYGYTF
TGTGCCAGTAGTTACGGGATTTCGGGTTATGGCTACACCTTC
>.|TRBV4-3|TRBD1|TRBJ2-5
CASSQGIGTGYQETQYF
TGCGCCAGCAGCCAAGGAATCGGGACAGGGTACCAAGAGACCCAGTACTTC
>.|TRBV14|.|TRBJ1-2
CASSQDPNPFRGYTF
TGTGCCAGCAGCCAAGATCCTAACCCGTTTCGGGGCTACACCTTC
>once|TRBV19|TRBD1|TRBJ1-5
CASSMGQGVSQPQHF
TGTGCCAGTAGTATGGGACAGGGGGTTAGTCAGCCCCAGCATTTT
>.|TRBV5-5|TRBD1|TRBJ1-2
CASSLEGQGQGYTF
TGTGCCAGCAGCTTGGAGGGACAGGGTCAAGGCTACACCTTC
>once|TRBV30|TRBD1|TRBJ1-2
CAWSAGTGGRYGYTF
TGTGCCTGGAGTGCCGGGACAGGGGGCCGGTATGGCTACACCTTC
>.|TRBV12-1|.|TRBJ2-3
CASSSLTSGRVLSTDTQYF
TGTGCCAGCAGCTCCTTGACTAGCGGGAGGGTCCTTTCCACAGATACGCAGTATTTT
>.|TRBV18|TRBD1|TRBJ2-3
CASSPPTHRGPSTDTQYF
TGTGCCAGCTCACCACCCACCCACAGGGGGCCTAGCACAGATACGCAGTATTTT
>.|TRBV6-5|TRBD1|TRBJ1-4
CASSRQGTDEKLFF
TGTGCCAGCAGCCGACAGGGGACGGATGAAAAACTGTTTTTT
>.|TRBV4-2|.|TRBJ2-1
CASSPTATGVGIEQFF
TGTGCCAGCAGCCCTACAGCGACGGGAGTGGGGATTGAGCAGTTCTTC
>.|TRBV19|TRBD1|TRBJ1-1
CASRDRVNTEAFF
TGTGCCAGTAGGGACAGGGTGAACACTGAAGCTTTCTTT
>few|TRBV18|.|TRBJ1-2
CASSPPGHSTSYTF
TGTGCCAGCTCACCACCGGGACATTCGACTAGCTACACCTTC
>.|TRBV27|.|TRBJ1-2
CASRYSTGPIGYTF
TGTGCCAGCAGATACTCGACAGGCCCTATCGGCTACACCTTC
>.|TRBV7-9|.|TRBJ2-1
CASSPHRGGRYNEQFF
TGTGCCAGCAGCCCCCATAGGGGGGGGCGGTACAATGAGCAGTTCTTC
>.|TRBV7-2|TRBD1|TRBJ1-2
CASSPHGRQGVDYGYTF
TGTGCCAGCAGCCCGCACGGTCGACAGGGGGTGGACTATGGCTACACCTTC
>.|TRBV3-1/TRBV3-2|.|TRBJ2-2
CASRRVDTGELFF
TGTGCCAGCAGGCGAGTAGACACCGGGGAGCTGTTTTTT
>.|TRBV4-1|TRBD1|TRBJ2-2
CASSQEGQVTGELFF
TGCGCCAGCAGCCAGGAGGGACAGGTCACCGGGGAGCTGTTTTTT
>.|TRBV6-5|TRBD1|TRBJ1-1
CASSYRDRGLNEAFF
TGTGCCAGCAGTTACCGGGACAGGGGGCTTAATGAAGCTTTCTTT
>.|TRBV12-3/TRBV12-4|TRBD1|TRBJ1-6
CASRGQGASPLHF
TGTGCCAGCAGGGGACAGGGCGCCTCACCCCTCCACTTT